This TCR beta chain was recovered during a study of T cells after yellow fever vaccination. Across the whole study: Fractions containing few cells were prepared with SMART-Seq v4 Ultra Low Input.

This CDR3 is 14 amino acids long. Trimming shortened V by 3 bases and J by 1 base, and 10 bases separated the two germline ends. CDR1 MGHRA and CDR2 YSYEKL come from the germline V gene. TCRdb re-analysed the 5' RACE reads in MiXCR, keeping a single row per CDR3 protein. There are under 200,000 distinct CDR3 sequences in the sample; approximately 9.9% occur only once, and less than 40% lies in the top ten. The sequence derives from a man in his late teens or twenties who received the YFV17D yellow fever vaccine. The material was CD8+ T cells sorted from PBMCs, obtained 15 days after the yellow fever booster vaccination. The chain carries TRBV4-1 and TRBJ2-7; D gene ambiguous. The chain's CDR3 is CASSQPARSYEQYF. The DNA of the CDR3 is TGCGCCAGCAGCCAGCCGGCCAGATCCTACGAGCAGTACTTC.